This record looks at one TCR beta chain sequence and its context. Researchers sorted participants into cohorts using their self-reported clinical history. All recovered Cohort 3 donors got two negative PCRs, got clearance, or saw symptom resolution. This specimen comes from a study of blood T cell repertoires in COVID-19. Overall study context: Italy, Spain and the United States were the sources of the convalescent and acute COVID-19 samples.

The CDR3 has 16 residues. Germline V gene lookup returns CDR1 SGHTA and CDR2 FQGNSA. Trimming cost V 0 bases and J 4 bases; bases outside gene matches: 1. Original handling: The authors estimated nucleated cell counts from reference gene primer amplification. Only in-frame clones appear in the TCRdb table, and some are missing; sequencing was by immunoSEQ multiplex PCR. From that table come the V and J calls and clone size; the DNA was used to work out D and trimming. Seen here are about 200,000 clones, around 82% observed once, and the top ten hold roughly 10%. The sequence derives from a man between 40 and 49 years old who had recovered from COVID-19. Sequencing was done on a sample of PBMCs or T cells enriched from blood (not recorded which). The rearrangement uses TRBV7-2 and TRBJ2-5; 14 bases fit TRBD2. The CDR3 reads CASSLAGLAGGETQYF. Here the CDR3 DNA reads TGTGCCAGCAGCTTAGCTGGACTAGCGGGAGGAGAGACCCAGTACTTC.